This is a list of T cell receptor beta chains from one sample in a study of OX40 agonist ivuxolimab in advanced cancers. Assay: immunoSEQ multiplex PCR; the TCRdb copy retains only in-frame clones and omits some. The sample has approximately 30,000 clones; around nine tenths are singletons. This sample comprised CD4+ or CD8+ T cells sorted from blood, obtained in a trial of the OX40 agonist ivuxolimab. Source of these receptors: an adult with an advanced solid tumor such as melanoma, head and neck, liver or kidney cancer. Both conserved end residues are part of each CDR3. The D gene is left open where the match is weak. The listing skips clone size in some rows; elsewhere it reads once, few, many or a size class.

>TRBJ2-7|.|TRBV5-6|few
CASSLGGSAYEQYF
TGTGCCAGCAGCTTGGGCGGTAGCGCCTACGAGCAGTACTTC
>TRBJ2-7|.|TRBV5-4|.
CASRDTREQYF
TGTGCCAGCAGAGATACTCGGGAGCAGTACTTC
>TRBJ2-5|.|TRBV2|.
CASRQDASGETQYF
TGTGCCAGCAGGCAAGACGCGTCTGGGGAGACCCAGTACTTC
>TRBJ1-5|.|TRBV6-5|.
CASSYSGTANQPQHF
TGTGCCAGCAGTTACTCAGGGACGGCGAATCAGCCCCAGCATTTT
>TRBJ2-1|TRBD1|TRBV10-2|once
CASGGQAPFDEQFF
TGCGCCAGCGGCGGACAGGCGCCCTTCGATGAGCAGTTCTTC
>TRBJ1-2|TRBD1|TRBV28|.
CASSFNRGRGYTF
TGTGCCAGCAGTTTCAACAGGGGGCGCGGCTACACCTTC
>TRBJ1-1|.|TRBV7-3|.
CASSSNMNTEAFF
TGTGCCAGCAGCTCCAATATGAACACTGAAGCTTTCTTT
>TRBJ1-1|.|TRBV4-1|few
CASSPMRNTEAFF
TGCGCCAGCAGCCCTATGAGGAACACTGAAGCTTTCTTT
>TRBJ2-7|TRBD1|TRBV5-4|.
CASSLGQGNYEQYF
TGTGCCAGCAGCTTGGGACAGGGAAACTACGAGCAGTACTTC
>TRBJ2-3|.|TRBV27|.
CASSTPDSSTDTQYF
TGTGCCAGCAGTACCCCCGACAGCAGCACAGATACGCAGTATTTT
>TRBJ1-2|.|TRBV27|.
CASREGVQGYTF
TGTGCCAGCAGGGAGGGTGTGCAGGGCTACACCTTC
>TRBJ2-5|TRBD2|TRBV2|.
CASSGGVQETQYF
TGTGCCAGCAGCGGGGGGGTCCAAGAGACCCAGTACTTC
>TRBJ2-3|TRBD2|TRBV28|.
CASSFGSGLHFTDTQYF
TGTGCCAGCAGTTTCGGGTCGGGACTACACTTCACAGATACGCAGTATTTT
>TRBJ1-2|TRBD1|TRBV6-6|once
CASSPLPGTGPYGYTF
TGTGCCAGCAGTCCACTTCCCGGGACAGGGCCTTATGGCTACACCTTC
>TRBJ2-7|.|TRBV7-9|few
CASSPVGEGVWEQYF
TGTGCCAGCAGCCCCGTGGGGGAAGGGGTTTGGGAGCAGTACTTC
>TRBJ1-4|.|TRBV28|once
CASSPHQGSYEKLFF
TGTGCCAGCAGTCCCCACCAGGGGAGTTATGAAAAACTGTTTTTT
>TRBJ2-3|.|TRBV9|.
CASSASGSTDTQYF
TGTGCCAGCAGTGCGTCAGGTAGCACAGATACGCAGTATTTT
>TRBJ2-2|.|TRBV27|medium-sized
CASSFSSLAETGELFF
TGTGCCAGCAGTTTTTCGTCCTTAGCGGAGACCGGGGAGCTGTTTTTT
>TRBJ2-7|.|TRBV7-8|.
CASSLSDEQYF
TGTGCCAGCAGCTTATCGGACGAGCAGTACTTC
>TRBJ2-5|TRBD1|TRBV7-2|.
CASSSVLFVGTEEYF
TGTGCCAGCAGCTCCGTCCTGTTCGTAGGGACAGAGGAGTACTTC
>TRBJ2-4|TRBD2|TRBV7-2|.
CASSLDRLAGVGTKNIQYF
TGTGCCAGCAGCTTAGATCGGCTAGCGGGAGTCGGAACCAAAAACATTCAGTACTTC
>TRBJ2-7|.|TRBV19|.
CASSYGKGEQYF
TGTGCCAGTAGTTACGGGAAAGGCGAGCAGTACTTC
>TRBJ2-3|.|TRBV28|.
CASDGYASVGTQYF
TGTGCCAGCGACGGCTACGCATCGGTCGGTACGCAGTATTTT
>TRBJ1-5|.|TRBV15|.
CATSRTVSGNQPQHF
TGTGCCACCAGCAGGACCGTTTCTGGCAATCAGCCCCAGCATTTT
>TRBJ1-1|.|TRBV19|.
CASTADRSTMNTEAFF
TGTGCCAGTACCGCGGACAGATCGACCATGAACACTGAAGCTTTCTTT
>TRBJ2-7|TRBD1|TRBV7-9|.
CASSSYRGKDEQYF
TGTGCCAGCAGCTCATACAGGGGGAAAGACGAGCAGTACTTC
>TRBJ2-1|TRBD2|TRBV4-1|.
CASSQGIASGTYNEQFF
TGCGCCAGCAGCCAAGGTATTGCTAGCGGGACTTACAATGAGCAGTTCTTC
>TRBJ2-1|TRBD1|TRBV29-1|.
CSVEDSTGVGDNEQFF
TGCAGCGTTGAAGATAGTACAGGGGTGGGGGACAATGAGCAGTTCTTC
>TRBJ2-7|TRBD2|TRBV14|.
CASSQFSGRASEQYF
TGTGCCAGCAGCCAATTTAGCGGGAGGGCCAGCGAGCAGTACTTC
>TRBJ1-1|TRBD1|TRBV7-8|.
CASSAYPGQQNTEAFF
TGTGCCAGCAGCGCCTACCCGGGACAGCAAAACACTGAAGCTTTCTTT
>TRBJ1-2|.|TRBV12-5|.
CASGPGIDGYTF
TGTGCTAGTGGACCAGGGATCGATGGCTACACCTTC
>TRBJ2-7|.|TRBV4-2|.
CASSQDLDSRDYEQYF
TGTGCCAGCAGCCAAGATCTCGACAGTCGAGACTACGAGCAGTACTTC
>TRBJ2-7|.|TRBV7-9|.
CASSSREGNYEQYF
TGTGCCAGCAGCTCCCGAGAGGGCAACTACGAGCAGTACTTC
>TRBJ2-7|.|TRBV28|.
CASSSLGLGYEQYF
TGTGCCAGCAGTTCCCTAGGTTTGGGCTACGAGCAGTACTTC
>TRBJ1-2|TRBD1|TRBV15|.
CATSRARDRVYGYTF
TGTGCCACCAGCAGAGCCCGGGACAGGGTCTATGGCTACACCTTC
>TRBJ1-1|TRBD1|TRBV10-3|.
CAISESNRGSGTEAFF
TGTGCCATCAGTGAGTCAAACAGGGGTTCAGGCACTGAAGCTTTCTTT
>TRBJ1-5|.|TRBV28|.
CASSPQGYQPQHF
TGTGCCAGCAGTCCCCAGGGCTATCAGCCCCAGCATTTT
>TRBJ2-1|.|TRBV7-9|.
CASSLAGSYNEQFF
TGTGCCAGCAGCTTAGCGGGTTCCTACAATGAGCAGTTCTTC
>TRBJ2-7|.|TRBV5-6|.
CASSLQGRTPRYEQYF
TGTGCCAGCAGCTTGCAGGGAAGAACCCCTAGGTACGAGCAGTACTTC
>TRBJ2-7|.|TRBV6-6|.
CASSYLDMPGSYEQYF
TGTGCCAGCAGTTACCTTGACATGCCCGGGTCCTACGAGCAGTACTTC
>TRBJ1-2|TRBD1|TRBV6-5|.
CASITHRGSNYGYTF
TGTGCCAGCATTACCCACAGGGGTTCGAACTATGGCTACACCTTC
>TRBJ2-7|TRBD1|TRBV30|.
CAWTPPGQAPYF
TGTGCCTGGACTCCCCCGGGACAGGCACCGTACTTC
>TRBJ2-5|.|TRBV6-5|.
CASSYPRGETQYF
TGTGCCAGCAGTTACCCCAGAGGGGAGACCCAGTACTTC
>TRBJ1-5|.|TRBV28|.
CASSSSRDDLYSNQPQHF
TGTGCCAGCAGTTCATCCCGGGACGATCTTTATAGCAATCAGCCCCAGCATTTT
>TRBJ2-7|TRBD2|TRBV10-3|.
CAISPISPSGSDEQYF
TGTGCCATCAGCCCAATTAGCCCTAGCGGGAGTGACGAGCAGTACTTC
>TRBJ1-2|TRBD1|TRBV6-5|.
CASSKQGQNGYTF
TGTGCCAGCAGCAAACAGGGGCAAAATGGCTACACCTTC
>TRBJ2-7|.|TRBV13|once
CASSLGDITYEQYF
TGTGCCAGCAGCTTAGGAGACATTACCTACGAGCAGTACTTC
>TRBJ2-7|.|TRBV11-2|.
CASTQLTSSYEQYF
TGTGCCAGCACCCAATTGACAAGCTCCTACGAGCAGTACTTC
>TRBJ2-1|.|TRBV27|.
CASSLSPRGTSYNEQFF
TGTGCCAGCAGTTTATCCCCTCGCGGGACCTCCTACAATGAGCAGTTCTTC
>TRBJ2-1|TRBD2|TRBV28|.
CASSLEAGGPSHNEQFF
TGTGCCAGCAGTTTGGAGGCGGGAGGGCCCTCCCACAATGAGCAGTTCTTC
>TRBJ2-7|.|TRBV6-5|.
CASSYSRSSYEQYF
TGTGCCAGCAGTTACTCGAGGAGCTCCTACGAGCAGTACTTC
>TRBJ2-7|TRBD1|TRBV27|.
CASSPIGTGAYEQYF
TGTGCCAGCAGTCCCATCGGGACAGGGGCCTACGAGCAGTACTTC
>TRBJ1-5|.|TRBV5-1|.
CASSLYPTRELGQPQHF
TGCGCCAGCAGCTTATATCCCACCAGGGAATTAGGTCAGCCCCAGCATTTT
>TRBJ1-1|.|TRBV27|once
CASSLEHTNTEAFF
TGTGCCAGCAGTTTAGAGCACACTAACACTGAAGCTTTCTTT